This T cell receptor beta chain is from a study of OX40 agonist ivuxolimab in advanced cancers. The CDR3 totals 15 residues. Deletions cut 4 bases from V and 16 bases from J, with 26 bases between. Per germline, CDR1 MNHNS and CDR2 SASEGT. Sequencing used immunoSEQ multiplex PCR; TCRdb keeps in-frame clones, though not all of them. This sample has about 72,000 clones, with approximately 81% found just once. Sequencing used CD4+ or CD8+ T cells sorted from blood, obtained in a trial of the OX40 agonist ivuxolimab. The V call is TRBV6-1, the J call TRBJ1-5; D gene ambiguous. This sequence originates from an adult with an advanced solid tumor such as melanoma, head and neck, liver or kidney cancer. The CDR3 here is CASSAKPVRTMDRHF. The CDR3, as DNA: TGTGCCAGCAGTGCAAAGCCTGTCAGAACCATGGATCGACATTTT.